This T cell receptor (beta chain) was sequenced for a study of blood T cell repertoires in COVID-19. At the level of the study: Sample material is recorded as cDNA or gDNA derived from T cells, B-cell-depleted T cells, or PBMCs.

The length of the CDR3 is 13 residues. V lost 6 bases to trimming and J lost 4 bases, with 10 bases between them. Method: immunoSEQ multiplex PCR; TCRdb's copy keeps in-frame clones and lacks some. The sample includes about 93,000 clones, roughly 90% of them seen just once. J is TRBJ2-1 and V is TRBV12-3 or TRBV12-4; TRBD1 is a possible D gene (7 bases). Specimen: peripheral blood. This TCR was sampled from a human donor with active COVID-19. The donor label of this sample is uncertain. CDR3: CASREGAYNEQFF. The CDR3 nucleotides are TGTGCCAGCAGGGAGGGGGCGTACAATGAGCAGTTCTTC.